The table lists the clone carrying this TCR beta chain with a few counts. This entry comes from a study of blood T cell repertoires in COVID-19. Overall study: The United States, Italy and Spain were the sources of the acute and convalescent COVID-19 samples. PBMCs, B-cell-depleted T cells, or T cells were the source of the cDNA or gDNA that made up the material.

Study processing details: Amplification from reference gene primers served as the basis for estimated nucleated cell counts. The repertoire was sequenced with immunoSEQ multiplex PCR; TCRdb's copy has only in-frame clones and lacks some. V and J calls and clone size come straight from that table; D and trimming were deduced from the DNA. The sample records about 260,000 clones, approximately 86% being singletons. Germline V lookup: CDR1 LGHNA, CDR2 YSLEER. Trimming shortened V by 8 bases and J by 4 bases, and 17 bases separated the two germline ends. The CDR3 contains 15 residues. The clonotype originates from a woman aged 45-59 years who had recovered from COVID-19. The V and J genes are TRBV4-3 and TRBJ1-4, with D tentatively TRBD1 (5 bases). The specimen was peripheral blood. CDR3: CASGYTRVGNEKLFF. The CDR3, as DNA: TGCGCCAGCGGATATACCAGGGTTGGTAATGAAAAACTGTTTTTT.